This T cell receptor (beta chain) came from a study of shared clonotypes between healthy human individuals. Study results and caveats: Sorted-subset sequencing was shown by rarefaction to be incomplete despite large depth. An expected dependence of interdonor clonotype sharing on sequencing depth was noted. Only blood was sampled; tissue repertoires likely differ.

CD45RO-negative, CCR7-selected cells formed the naive CD8 fraction, which excluded terminally differentiated effector memory CD45RA+ cells. CDR1 and CDR2 (germline): MNHEY, SMNVEV (reference sequence). The CDR3 totals 14 residues. V lost 2 bases and J lost 2; bases outside the gene matches: 3. In the case of this clone: Its antigen is unidentified. Other DNA sequences in the same sample also yield this CDR3.

Data came from immunoSEQ multiplex PCR; TCRdb stores just in-frame clones and leaves some out. Of about 2.1 million clones detected, about 92% appear once; the ten largest clones hold over 1.5%. The chain is built from TRBV27 and TRBJ2-7, with 7 bases lining up with TRBD2. Sequenced sample: naive CD8+ T cells from PBMCs. The TCR sequence derives from a man aged 18-30 years in good health. Some clones in this sample may be carry-over from other donors' samples. CDR3 DNA: TGTGCCAGCAGTTTACGGGGGGTGACCTACGAGCAGTACTTC. Its translation is CASSLRGVTYEQYF.